This TCR beta chain emerged from a study of blood T cell repertoires in COVID-19. Study-level information: Samples taken during acute and convalescent COVID-19 were collected in the United States, Italy and Spain. The cDNA or gDNA used as material had been derived from T cells, B-cell-depleted T cells, or PBMCs.

Per germline, CDR1 LNHNV and CDR2 YYDKDF (reference sequence). Trimming left V 0 bases short and J 6 bases short, with 21 bases between. CDR3 length: 18 amino acids. Authors' data handling: Estimated nucleated cell counts came from reference gene primer amplification. The method was immunoSEQ multiplex PCR; TCRdb's version includes in-frame clones alone and lacks a portion of them. V and J calls and clone size are given by that table; D and trimming were obtained from the DNA. Altogether fewer than 250,000 clones are present, approximately 82% being singletons, with the ten largest covering under 3.5%.

The V gene is TRBV15, the J gene TRBJ2-1, with a weak D call TRBD2 (5 bases). Sequenced input: peripheral blood. The source of this sequence is a man in his fifties with active or convalescent COVID-19. The CDR3 loop reads CATSREVGGNQLSNEQFF. The DNA for the CDR3 is TGTGCCACCAGCAGAGAGGTAGGAGGCAACCAACTTTCCAATGAGCAGTTCTTC.